This T cell receptor (beta chain) was documented in a study of breast tumors, draining lymph nodes, adjacent tissues. TCRdb processed the multiplex PCR reads anew with MiXCR; each CDR3 protein has one entry. The data hold over 10,000 distinct CDR3 sequences, with approximately 70% observed a single time. General observations from the study: Data fit most tumor T cells coming from lymph node, expanding in tumor.

Germline loops: CDR1 SGHTA, CDR2 FQGNSA. The CDR3 consists of 14 residues. Trimming shortened V by 1 base and J by 4 bases, and 8 bases separated the two germline ends. With respect to this clonotype: The antigen is not known.

This TCR was recovered from a female donor with breast cancer. Some clones in this sample may be carry-over from other donors' samples. The sample comprised tumor-adjacent breast tissue. The genes are TRBV7-2 and TRBJ1-3; no clear D. CDR3: CASSLGTVGNTIYF. CDR3 nucleotides: TGTGCCAGCAGCTTAGGGACTGTAGGAAACACCATATATTTT.